The next 13 T cell receptor beta chains were all read from a single sample in a study of ipilimumab plus nivolumab after autologous stem cell transplantation. Using immunoSEQ multiplex PCR, the repertoire was profiled, and TCRdb retains in-frame clones only, with some absent. This table holds about 15,000 clones, roughly 80% found once. The specimen was PBMCs, collected in a trial of ipilimumab plus nivolumab as post-transplant consolidation. These TCRs come from a male donor with diffuse large B-cell lymphoma.

The CDR3 DNA is TGTGCCAGCAGCGTGGAGGATACGCAGCCCCAGCATTTT. This sequence encodes CASSVEDTQPQHF. This chain connects TRBV9 to TRBJ1-5, with D unresolved. The V gene's germline CDR1 is SGDLS and CDR2 YYNGEE. The V and J ends lost 2 bases and 7 bases respectively, with 10 bases between them. The CDR3 is 13 residues long.

This clone showed up just a few times. This chain uses TRBV6-1 with TRBJ1-1, with 8 bases lining up with TRBD1. Germline assignment: CDR1 MNHNS and CDR2 SASEGT. This CDR3 spans 15 amino acids. V lost 6 bases and J lost 3; bases outside the gene matches: 9. CDR3 sequence (DNA): TGTGCCAGCAGGCCCCTAGGACAGGGATACACTGAAGCTTTCTTT. Protein sequence: CASRPLGQGYTEAFF.

In this sample, this clone turned up once. The CDR3 sequence is CASSLKTEAFF. In nucleotides, the CDR3 is TGTGCCAGCAGCTTAAAAACTGAAGCTTTCTTT. The gene calls are TRBV11-3 and TRBJ1-1, with unresolved D. The CDR3 contains 11 residues. Per the germline V gene, CDR1 is SGHNT and CDR2 is YENEEA. The V end lost 2 bases, the J end lost 5 bases, and 3 bases lay between the germline ends.

This clone was counted only a few times. The rearrangement links TRBV7-6 to TRBJ2-3; TRBD1 might be the D (6 bases). V lost 4 bases, J lost 4 bases, and 12 bases lay in between. There are 14 residues in the CDR3. The germline V gene encodes CDR1 SGHVS and CDR2 FNYEAQ. The CDR3 region has the DNA TGTGCCAGCAGCTCCAGGGGTATGGCAGATACGCAGTATTTT. Amino acids: CASSSRGMADTQYF.

The chain couples TRBV25-1 to TRBJ2-7; 9 bases are shared with TRBD1. This CDR3 is 13 amino acids long. V shed 7 bases, J shed 5 bases, and the junction held 6 bases outside the gene matches. The germline gives CDR1 MGHDK, CDR2 SYGVNS. Here the CDR3 DNA reads TGTGCCAGCAAACAGGGGGCTGGCGACGAGCAGTACTTC. This codes for CASKQGAGDEQYF.

For the CDR3, the DNA is TGCGCCAGCAGCTTAGGGACAGGTGAAAAACTGTTTTTT. This codes for CASSLGTGEKLFF. The chain carries TRBV5-1 and TRBJ1-4; TRBD1 aligns across 8 bases. Germline V lookup: CDR1 SGHRS, CDR2 YFSETQ. V trimming: 2 bases; J trimming: 7 bases; junction bases outside the gene matches: 1. The CDR3 runs 13 residues.

The J gene is TRBJ1-6, the V gene TRBV14; D unclear. V lost 4 bases and J 9 bases, leaving 19 bases between the germline ends. There are 16 residues in the CDR3. Germline-derived CDR1 and CDR2 are SGHDN and FVKESK. CDR3 sequence: CASSPQKRSRGSPLHF. In nucleotides, the CDR3 is TGTGCCAGCAGCCCGCAAAAAAGGTCCCGGGGTTCACCCCTCCACTTT.

This clone has just a few counts. This CDR3 is CASRGSPSGTGELFF. The CDR3 bases are TGTGCCAGTAGGGGTTCGCCTAGCGGCACCGGGGAGCTGTTTTTT. This chain uses TRBV19 with TRBJ2-2; 7 bases match TRBD2. The CDR3 is 15 amino acids. The germline V gene has CDR1 LNHDA and CDR2 SQIVND (reference sequence). J lost 4 bases, V lost 6 bases, and 8 bases had no gene match.

Worth noting for this clone: The junction differs from germline at one of its ends, possibly a read error. The J gene is TRBJ2-7, the V gene TRBV7-7; D unclear. The CDR3 consists of 14 residues. Germline V lookup: CDR1 SSHAT, CDR2 FNYEAQ (reference sequence). The CDR3 DNA sequence: TGTGCTAGCAGCTTAACCCCCGATCCGAGCGAGCAGTACTTC. Amino acids: CASSLTPDPSEQYF. Full variable domain (missing parts from reference TRBV7-7 and TRBJ2-7): GAGVSQSPRYKVTKRGQDVTLRCDPISSHATLYWYQQALGQGPEFLTYFNYEAQPDKSGLPSDRFSAERPEGSISTLTIQRTEQRDSAMYRCASSLTPDPSEQYFGPGTRLTVT.

The rearrangement links TRBV6-4 to TRBJ1-4; 8 nucleotides agree with TRBD1. The CDR3 runs to 18 residues. Germline V gene lookup returns CDR1 MRHNA and CDR2 SNTAGT. The J segment lost 3 bases and the V segment lost 6 bases, leaving 15 bases of the junction unmatched. CDR3 coding DNA: TGTGCCAGCAGAACCTCCGGACAGGGCCACATAGCTAATGAAAAACTGTTTTTT. Its translation: CASRTSGQGHIANEKLFF.

J is TRBJ1-1 and V is TRBV7-8, with D perhaps TRBD1 (5 bases). Germline values: CDR1 SGHVS, CDR2 FQNEAQ. The ends were cut back, 2 bases at V and 1 base at J, with 8 bases in the middle. The CDR3 runs to 14 residues. Here the CDR3 DNA reads TGTGCCAGCAGCTTATCAAGGGGGAACACTGAAGCTTTCTTT. Translated: CASSLSRGNTEAFF.

This chain uses TRBV19 with TRBJ1-1; D gene ambiguous. V was trimmed by 5 bases and J by 7 bases, leaving 14 bases between them. The CDR3 length is 13 residues. The germline V gene encodes CDR1 LNHDA and CDR2 SQIVND (reference sequence). The CDR3 protein is CASSQTVGYEAFF. The CDR3 DNA reads as TGTGCCAGTAGTCAGACGGTCGGATATGAAGCTTTCTTT.

This CDR3 reads CASSKIAGAAETQYF. The DNA for the CDR3 is TGTGCCAGCAGTAAAATAGCGGGAGCCGCGGAGACCCAGTACTTC. The chain couples TRBV6-4 to TRBJ2-5; 9 nucleotides align to TRBD2. CDR3 length equals 15 residues. The V and J ends lost 5 bases and 5 bases, in that order; junction bases with no gene match: 9. CDR1 MRHNA and CDR2 SNTAGT come from the germline V gene.